This T cell receptor beta chain originates from a study of post-analysis software for immune sequencing data. Incorporated into the TCR beta cDNA libraries were unique molecular identifiers, which served to reduce PCR and sequencing biases. MiXCR was run by TCRdb on the PCR reads, yielding one entry per CDR3 protein. This sample yields around 400,000 distinct CDR3 sequences, of which about 40% are seen a single time; roughly 8.2% belongs to the top ten. The sequence derives from a girl aged 2 to 10 with multiple sclerosis. Sequenced: blood.

This CDR3 reads CASSSSGTQSPYNSPLHF. CDR3 coding DNA: TGTGCCAGCAGCTCATCCGGGACACAGAGCCCCTATAATTCACCCCTCCACTTT. The chain joins TRBV7-6 to TRBJ1-6; perhaps TRBD1 as D (6 bases). V lost 4 bases and J lost 2, with 18 bases in between. Germline loops: CDR1 SGHVS, CDR2 FNYEAQ. The CDR3 covers 18 residues.